What follows describes a single T cell receptor (beta chain). Its target antigen remains unknown. No clone much larger than this one lies a single base away; base qualities are absent. The data stem from a study of multiple sclerosis patients with progressive multifocal leukoencephalopathy (dated by TCRdb to the late 2010s). Background on the whole study: Peripheral T and B cells were examined in MS patients who went on to develop PML (4 under natalizumab, 1 after alemtuzumab) as well as in treated patients who did not. Two patients on natalizumab who later developed PML were tracked over time from before therapy, through 6 and 12 months, up to PML onset. The study was designed to detect JC virus-specific or public T-cell expansions arising at the time of PML onset. Broad study findings and their caveats: The analysis covered only peripheral blood, although cerebrospinal fluid or brain lymphocytes might be more informative for natalizumab-associated PML. When PML developed, neither common TRBV or TRBJ gene usage nor preferential TRBV-TRBJ pairings were detected. In most PML patients, lower normalized Shannon entropy suggested less diverse TRB repertoires, while the natalizumab-treated controls had values close to 1. Only PML patients had TRB clones above 0.5% frequency, but the clones expanded at PML onset were already present before and during natalizumab therapy. With only a small, descriptive cohort, it remained unclear whether the findings reflect JC virus infection or general immunocompromise.

Cut back by 4 bases and 0 bases, the V and J ends lie 13 bases apart. The CDR3 measures 15 amino acids from cysteine to phenylalanine. Only CDR3 DNA remains: 45 bases, in frame from the first base. Taken from the germline V gene, the CDR1 and CDR2 loops are SGDLS and YYNGEE. What this sample's time point label stands for: 12 to 13 months of natalizumab therapy. The meaning of the sample's treatment or condition label: on natalizumab therapy at sampling. Several MS patients treated with natalizumab who did not develop PML were sampled longitudinally as controls. All listed patients had previously received interferon beta, and all PML patients were female. Blood samples at T1 and T2 were obtained at 6 and 12 months of natalizumab therapy, respectively. Isolation of peripheral blood mononuclear cells was performed by Ficoll-Hypaque density gradient centrifugation. The immunoSEQ two-step multiplex PCR at survey-level depth was used to amplify TRB CDR3 regions from genomic DNA. Synthetic inline TR CDR3 controls covering all V-J pairings were spiked into each PCR to estimate template counts and remove amplification bias. Reads were processed so that amplification and sequencing bias were reduced, and quantification was performed against synthetic TR CDR3 analogs. In the original analysis: Raw data were processed in ImmunoSEQ Analyzer, with out-of-frame sequences and CDR3s containing stop codons removed, and genes were named according to IMGT nomenclature. Repertoire diversity was summarized as normalized Shannon entropy, defined as 1 minus Pielou's evenness. Only TRB sequences sharing the V gene, the J gene and the CDR3 were counted as identical. Public PML clonotypes were CDR3s shared by two or more PML-onset samples but absent earlier, in controls, and in public databases. Position-by-position CDR3 amino acid composition was analyzed in Skylign with the observed count method. TCRdb took over this immuneACCESS table, retaining in-frame rearrangements with V and J assigned. Such tables are incomplete; in checked studies, under half of the missing clones stem from an unresolved V gene, and the remainder is unexplained. V, J and clone size reflect that table, while D and trimming were determined from the DNA. Recorded for this sample are more than 20,000 clones; approximately 90% of them occurred a single time. Over 2% of the sample is held by the ten biggest clonotypes.

The chain uses TRBV9 and TRBJ2-5, with the identity of the D gene unclear. The starting material was PBMCs, obtained from a patient treated with natalizumab. This TCR came from a man in his thirties or forties with multiple sclerosis. The encoded CDR3 is CASSLGPRDQETQYF. The nucleotide sequence is TGTGCCAGCAGCTTAGGTCCCCGGGACCAAGAGACCCAGTACTTC.